The sequence of this TCR beta chain was determined in a study of Ad26.COV2.S vaccination and SARS-CoV-2 variants. Study-level information: Donor allocation was to the COV1001 Ad26.COV2.S trial arm. In the study, Ad26.COV2.S was injected intramuscularly once, or twice 56 days apart.

Concerning this clone: Its antigen is unidentified.

General study results and limits: Once vaccination had occurred, spike-specific CD8+ and CD4+ T cell responses reportedly showed substantial breadth.

Produced via immunoSEQ multiplex PCR; TCRdb's table is partial and in-frame only. Seen here are 500,000 or so clones, around 85% observed once, and the top ten hold over 10%. The V end was cut by 6 bases, the J end by 6 bases, with 18 bases between. The CDR3 has 14 amino acids. The germline V gene has CDR1 MNHEY and CDR2 SMNVEV (reference sequence). Noted treatment: some 20 received Ad26.COV2.S at low or high dose, single or two shots; about 5 received placebo; per-sample allocation not given. After the first vaccine or placebo injection, samples were drawn on day 63. Cohort 1b enrolled adults aged 18-55 years in Boston.

The receptor was derived from a person between 18 and 65 years old who received the Ad26.COV2.S COVID-19 vaccine or a placebo. The chain employs TRBV27 and TRBJ2-7; D not certain. The specimen comprised peripheral blood, sampled in a trial of Ad26.COV2.S vaccine versus placebo. The CDR3 bases are TGTGCCAGCAGGGCCCGACCCCGACTCGGCGAGCAGTACTTC. Translated: CASRARPRLGEQYF.